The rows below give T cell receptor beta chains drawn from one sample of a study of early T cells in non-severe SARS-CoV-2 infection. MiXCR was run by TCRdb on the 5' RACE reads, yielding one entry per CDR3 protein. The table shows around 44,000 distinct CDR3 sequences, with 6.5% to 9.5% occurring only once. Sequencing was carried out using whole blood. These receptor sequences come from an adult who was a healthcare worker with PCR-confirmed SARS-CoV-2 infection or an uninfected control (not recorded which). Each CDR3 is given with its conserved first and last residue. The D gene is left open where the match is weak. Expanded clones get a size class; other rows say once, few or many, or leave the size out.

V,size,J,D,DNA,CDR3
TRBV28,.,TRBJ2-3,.,TGTGCCAGCAGTTTTGGGAGGACTAGGGGGATAGATACGCAGTATTTT,CASSFGRTRGIDTQYF
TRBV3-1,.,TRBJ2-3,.,TGTGCCAGCAGCATACGACTGAGCGGATACACAGATACGCAGTATTTT,CASSIRLSGYTDTQYF
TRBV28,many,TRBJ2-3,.,TGTGCCAGCAGCCGGGACAGCACAGATACGCAGTATTTT,CASSRDSTDTQYF
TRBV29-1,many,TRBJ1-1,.,TGCAGCGTTAGTCTGAGTTCGAGTAGCACTGAAGCTTTCTTT,CSVSLSSSSTEAFF
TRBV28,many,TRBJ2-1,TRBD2,TGTGCCAGCACCCACACTAGCGCCGGCTACAATGAGCAGTTCTTC,CASTHTSAGYNEQFF
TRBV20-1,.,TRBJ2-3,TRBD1,TGCAGTGCCCTGACAGGGGGATTAGATACGCAGTATTTT,CSALTGGLDTQYF
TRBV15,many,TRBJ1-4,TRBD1,TGTGCCACCAGCAGCGGACAGGGGGAGAATAATGAAAAACTGTTTTTT,CATSSGQGENNEKLFF
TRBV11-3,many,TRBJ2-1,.,TGTGCCAGCAGCTCGTACAGGGTCTCCTACAATGAGCAGTTCTTC,CASSSYRVSYNEQFF
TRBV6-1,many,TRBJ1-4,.,TGTGCCAGCAGTGAAAGAGGGGCGCTATTTAATGAAAAACTGTTTTTT,CASSERGALFNEKLFF
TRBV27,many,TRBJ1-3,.,TGTGCCAGCAGTTTACAGGGTGCCATTCCTGGAAACACCATATATTTT,CASSLQGAIPGNTIYF
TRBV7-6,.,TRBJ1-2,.,TGTGCCAGCAGCCGAGTACAGGGACCGGACTATGGCTACACCTTC,CASSRVQGPDYGYTF
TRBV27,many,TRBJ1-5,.,TGTGCCAGCAGTACCTCGTACTCCTTAAATCAGCCCCAGCATTTT,CASSTSYSLNQPQHF
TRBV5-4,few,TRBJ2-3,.,TGTGCCAGCAGCTTGAACAGGGCCACCACAGATACGCAGTATTTT,CASSLNRATTDTQYF
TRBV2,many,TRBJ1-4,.,TGTGCCAGCAGTGGGGAAGCGGACGGTTCCAATGAAAAACTGTTTTTT,CASSGEADGSNEKLFF